A selection of T cell receptor beta chains follows, all from one sample in a study of T cell repertoires in aging, cancer and after chemotherapy. Via MiXCR, TCRdb re-called the multiplex PCR reads, giving one row per CDR3 protein. The table has approximately 5,600 distinct CDR3 sequences, about 25% seen once. Sequenced sample: blood. The receptors come from a human donor with a solid tumor. The CDR3 runs from the conserved cysteine through the conserved F or W. Each record gives: D gene, clone size, J gene, V gene, CDR3 DNA, CDR3 protein. The D gene is left open where the match is weak. Expanded clones are given a class, and other clones once, few, many or no size at all.

d_call: -; clone_size: few; j_call: TRBJ1-2; v_call: TRBV20-1; cdr3_nt: TGCAGTGCCAATGAGGCAGGACCTCATGGGAGCTACACCTTC; cdr3_aa: CSANEAGPHGSYTF
d_call: TRBD1; clone_size: -; j_call: TRBJ2-7; v_call: TRBV20-1; cdr3_nt: TGCAGTGCAACCGACAGGGTCTACGAGCAGTACTTC; cdr3_aa: CSATDRVYEQYF
d_call: -; clone_size: -; j_call: TRBJ1-1; v_call: TRBV29-1; cdr3_nt: TGCAGCGTTGAAGGGAGCAGGGGCCGGGAAACTGAAGCTTTCTTT; cdr3_aa: CSVEGSRGRETEAFF
d_call: -; clone_size: -; j_call: TRBJ2-7; v_call: TRBV5-1; cdr3_nt: TGCGCCAGCAGGGACAGAACCTACGAGCAGTACTTC; cdr3_aa: CASRDRTYEQYF
d_call: TRBD2; clone_size: -; j_call: TRBJ2-5; v_call: TRBV11-2; cdr3_nt: TGTGCCAGCAGCGCGGGACTAGCGGGGTTGTACCAAGAGACCCAGTACTTC; cdr3_aa: CASSAGLAGLYQETQYF
d_call: -; clone_size: few; j_call: TRBJ1-4; v_call: TRBV6-6; cdr3_nt: TGTGCCAGCAGTTACCCCCAGGGCCCTGAAAAACTGTTTTTT; cdr3_aa: CASSYPQGPEKLFF
d_call: -; clone_size: -; j_call: TRBJ2-1; v_call: TRBV27; cdr3_nt: TGTGCCAGCAGTTTAGGCTCCTACAATGAGCAGTTCTTC; cdr3_aa: CASSLGSYNEQFF
d_call: -; clone_size: -; j_call: TRBJ2-3; v_call: TRBV14; cdr3_nt: TGTGCCAGCAGCCAAGATGTTAACAGGGTTACAGATACGCAGTATTTT; cdr3_aa: CASSQDVNRVTDTQYF
d_call: TRBD2; clone_size: -; j_call: TRBJ2-1; v_call: TRBV19; cdr3_nt: TGTGCCAGTAGTAAGACTAGCGGAGACTACAATGAGCAGTTCTTC; cdr3_aa: CASSKTSGDYNEQFF
d_call: -; clone_size: medium-sized; j_call: TRBJ1-1; v_call: TRBV29-1; cdr3_nt: TGCAGCGTGTACAGGGATAGGGCGACTGAAGCTTTCTTT; cdr3_aa: CSVYRDRATEAFF
d_call: -; clone_size: -; j_call: TRBJ2-3; v_call: TRBV12-3/TRBV12-4; cdr3_nt: TGTGCCAGCACGCCCGTTCGAAGCACAGATACGCAGTATTTT; cdr3_aa: CASTPVRSTDTQYF
d_call: TRBD2; clone_size: -; j_call: TRBJ2-2; v_call: TRBV5-1; cdr3_nt: TGCGCCAGCAGCCAAGGACTAGCGGGAGGAGCCGGGGAGCTGTTTTTT; cdr3_aa: CASSQGLAGGAGELFF
d_call: TRBD2; clone_size: few; j_call: TRBJ2-2; v_call: TRBV5-4; cdr3_nt: TGTGCCAGCAGCCCCTCCCGGATAGCGGGAGGATTAGTTGGCGGGGAGCTGTTTTTT; cdr3_aa: CASSPSRIAGGLVGGELFF
d_call: TRBD1; clone_size: -; j_call: TRBJ2-2; v_call: TRBV20-1; cdr3_nt: TGCAGTGCTAGGAACCCGGGGACAGGGAACACCGGGGAGCTGTTTTTT; cdr3_aa: CSARNPGTGNTGELFF
d_call: -; clone_size: -; j_call: TRBJ2-2; v_call: TRBV25-1; cdr3_nt: TGTGCCAGCAGTGATCAATCCCGGGACTGGAACACCGGGGAGCTGTTTTTT; cdr3_aa: CASSDQSRDWNTGELFF
d_call: -; clone_size: few; j_call: TRBJ1-2; v_call: TRBV5-1; cdr3_nt: TGCGCCAGCAGCCGAGAAGGGAACCTGAACTATGGCTACACCTTC; cdr3_aa: CASSREGNLNYGYTF
d_call: -; clone_size: medium-sized; j_call: TRBJ2-7; v_call: TRBV6-2/TRBV6-3; cdr3_nt: TGTGCCAGCAGTCCTCTCTGGGGAGAGCAGTACTTC; cdr3_aa: CASSPLWGEQYF
d_call: -; clone_size: -; j_call: TRBJ1-4; v_call: TRBV5-6; cdr3_nt: TGTGCCAGCAGCTTGGGAAGAGTGAGGGAAAAACTGTTTTTT; cdr3_aa: CASSLGRVREKLFF
d_call: -; clone_size: medium-sized; j_call: TRBJ2-3; v_call: TRBV29-1; cdr3_nt: TGCAGCGTTGAAGATCCCAGCGAGAGCACAGATACGCAGTATTTT; cdr3_aa: CSVEDPSESTDTQYF
d_call: -; clone_size: -; j_call: TRBJ1-2; v_call: TRBV28; cdr3_nt: TGTGCCAGCCGGAGGGCTAGGGGGGGCTACACCTTC; cdr3_aa: CASRRARGGYTF
d_call: -; clone_size: few; j_call: TRBJ1-2; v_call: TRBV27; cdr3_nt: TGTGCCAGCAGAGGGGCGAGGGGAGCCTTCTATGGCTACACCTTC; cdr3_aa: CASRGARGAFYGYTF
d_call: TRBD1; clone_size: medium-sized; j_call: TRBJ1-2; v_call: TRBV6-5; cdr3_nt: TGTGCCAGCAGTTACTCCGGGACAGGATCGTACGGCTACACCTTC; cdr3_aa: CASSYSGTGSYGYTF
d_call: -; clone_size: few; j_call: TRBJ1-5; v_call: TRBV20-1; cdr3_nt: TGCAGTGCTGTCGACAGGCCTAATAGCAATCAGCCCCAGCATTTT; cdr3_aa: CSAVDRPNSNQPQHF
d_call: -; clone_size: -; j_call: TRBJ1-4; v_call: TRBV27; cdr3_nt: TGTGCCAGCAGTTACCGTCTCTCAACTAATGAAAAACTGTTTTTT; cdr3_aa: CASSYRLSTNEKLFF
d_call: TRBD1; clone_size: -; j_call: TRBJ2-1; v_call: TRBV9; cdr3_nt: TGTGCCAGCAGCGAGAGGGGGACAGGGTACAATGAGCAGTTCTTC; cdr3_aa: CASSERGTGYNEQFF
d_call: -; clone_size: -; j_call: TRBJ1-5; v_call: TRBV15; cdr3_nt: TGTGCCACCAGCAGGGAAGGGGATAGCAATCAGCCCCAGCATTTT; cdr3_aa: CATSREGDSNQPQHF
d_call: -; clone_size: few; j_call: TRBJ2-1; v_call: TRBV11-2; cdr3_nt: TGTGCCAGCAGCTTAGAGGCTATTCCTCAGGATGAGCAGTTCTTC; cdr3_aa: CASSLEAIPQDEQFF
d_call: -; clone_size: -; j_call: TRBJ1-4; v_call: TRBV20-1; cdr3_nt: TGCAGTGCTAGACTCGCCTCGGGGCGGGGAGGGGATGAAAAACTGTTTTTT; cdr3_aa: CSARLASGRGGDEKLFF
d_call: TRBD1; clone_size: -; j_call: TRBJ1-5; v_call: TRBV12-3/TRBV12-4; cdr3_nt: TGTGCCAGCAGTAAACATACAGGGGGCAATCAGCCCCAGCATTTT; cdr3_aa: CASSKHTGGNQPQHF
d_call: -; clone_size: few; j_call: TRBJ1-4; v_call: TRBV6-5; cdr3_nt: TGTGCCAGCAGTTACTCGGCACACTACAATGAAAAACTGTTTTTT; cdr3_aa: CASSYSAHYNEKLFF
d_call: -; clone_size: -; j_call: TRBJ2-7; v_call: TRBV20-1; cdr3_nt: TGCAGTGCCGATTGGGGAAGCCACGAGCAGTACTTC; cdr3_aa: CSADWGSHEQYF
d_call: TRBD1; clone_size: few; j_call: TRBJ1-1; v_call: TRBV29-1; cdr3_nt: TGCAGCGTCCCCCCTCCCACCGGGACAGTTACTGAAGCTTTCTTT; cdr3_aa: CSVPPPTGTVTEAFF
d_call: -; clone_size: -; j_call: TRBJ1-1; v_call: TRBV19; cdr3_nt: TGTGCCAGTAGTAATCAGGGTCACACTGAAGCTTTCTTT; cdr3_aa: CASSNQGHTEAFF
d_call: -; clone_size: few; j_call: TRBJ2-3; v_call: TRBV18; cdr3_nt: TGTGCCAGCTCACCTGCTAGCACAGATACGCAGTATTTT; cdr3_aa: CASSPASTDTQYF
d_call: TRBD2; clone_size: -; j_call: TRBJ2-2; v_call: TRBV6-5; cdr3_nt: TGTGCCAGCAGGCCTTCGGGGGGGCCGAACACCGGGGAGCTGTTTTTT; cdr3_aa: CASRPSGGPNTGELFF
d_call: -; clone_size: few; j_call: TRBJ2-2; v_call: TRBV12-3/TRBV12-4; cdr3_nt: TGTGCCAGCAGTTTGAAAGGGGCCACCGGGGAGCTGTTTTTT; cdr3_aa: CASSLKGATGELFF
d_call: -; clone_size: -; j_call: TRBJ2-7; v_call: TRBV19; cdr3_nt: TGTGCCAGTAGTAACCCTCCCAGGCCGGAGCAGTACTTC; cdr3_aa: CASSNPPRPEQYF
d_call: TRBD2; clone_size: few; j_call: TRBJ2-2; v_call: TRBV6-5; cdr3_nt: TGTGCCAGCAGAGGACTAGCGGGAGATTTAGACACCGGGGAGCTGTTTTTT; cdr3_aa: CASRGLAGDLDTGELFF
d_call: -; clone_size: few; j_call: TRBJ2-7; v_call: TRBV6-5; cdr3_nt: TGTGCCAGCAGTCACAGCGCGTTAAGCTCCTACGAGCAGTACTTC; cdr3_aa: CASSHSALSSYEQYF